This TCR beta chain was recovered during a study of blood T cell repertoires in COVID-19. About the study: Acute and convalescent COVID-19 specimens originated in the United States, Italy and Spain. T cells, B-cell-depleted T cells, or PBMCs supplied cDNA or gDNA.

The authors' processing: How many nucleated cells were present was estimated from reference gene primer amplification. Method: immunoSEQ multiplex PCR; TCRdb's copy keeps in-frame clones and lacks some. The V and J calls and clone size are taken from that table; D and trimming were inferred from the DNA. This sample has fewer than 35,000 clones, with over 75% found just once. The germline V gene encodes CDR1 LNHDA and CDR2 SQIVND (reference sequence). The J segment lost 0 bases and the V segment lost 6 bases, leaving 4 bases of the junction unmatched. This CDR3 region has 14 residues. Input material: peripheral blood. V gene TRBV19 combines with J gene TRBJ2-7; TRBD2 aligns across 8 bases. The TCR was taken from a man aged 55-75 years with active COVID-19. Here the CDR3 reads CASRTGGDSYEQYF. The CDR3 coding sequence is TGTGCCAGTAGGACGGGAGGGGACTCCTACGAGCAGTACTTC.